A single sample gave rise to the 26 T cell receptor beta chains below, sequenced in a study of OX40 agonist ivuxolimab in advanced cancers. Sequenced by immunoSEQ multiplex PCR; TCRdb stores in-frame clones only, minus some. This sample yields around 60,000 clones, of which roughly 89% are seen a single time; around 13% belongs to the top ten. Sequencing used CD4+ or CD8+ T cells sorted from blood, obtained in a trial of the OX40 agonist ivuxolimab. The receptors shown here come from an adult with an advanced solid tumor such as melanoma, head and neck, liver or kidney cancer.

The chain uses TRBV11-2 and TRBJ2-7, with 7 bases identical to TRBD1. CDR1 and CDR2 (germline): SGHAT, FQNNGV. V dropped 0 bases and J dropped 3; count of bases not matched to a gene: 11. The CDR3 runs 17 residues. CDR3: CASSLDRGNPFLYEQYF. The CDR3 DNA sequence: TGTGCCAGCAGCTTAGACAGGGGGAACCCTTTCCTCTACGAGCAGTACTTC.

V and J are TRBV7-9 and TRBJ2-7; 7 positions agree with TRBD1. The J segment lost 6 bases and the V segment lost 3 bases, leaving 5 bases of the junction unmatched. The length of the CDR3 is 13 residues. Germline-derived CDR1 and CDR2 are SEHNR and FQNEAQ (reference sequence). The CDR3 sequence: CASSFRQGGEQYF. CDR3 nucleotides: TGTGCCAGCAGCTTCAGACAGGGCGGCGAGCAGTACTTC.

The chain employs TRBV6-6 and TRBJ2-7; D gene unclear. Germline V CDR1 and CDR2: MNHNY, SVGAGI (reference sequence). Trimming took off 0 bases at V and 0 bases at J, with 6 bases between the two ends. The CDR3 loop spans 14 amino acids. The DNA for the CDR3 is TGTGCCAGCAGTTACTCGGTGTACTCCTACGAGCAGTACTTC. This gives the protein CASSYSVYSYEQYF.

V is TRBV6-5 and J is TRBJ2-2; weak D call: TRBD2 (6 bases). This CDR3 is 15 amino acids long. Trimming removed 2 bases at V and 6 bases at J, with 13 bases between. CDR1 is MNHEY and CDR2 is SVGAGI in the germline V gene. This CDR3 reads CASSYVGSLSGELFF. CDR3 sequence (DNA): TGTGCCAGCAGTTACGTCGGGAGCCTCTCCGGGGAGCTGTTTTTT.

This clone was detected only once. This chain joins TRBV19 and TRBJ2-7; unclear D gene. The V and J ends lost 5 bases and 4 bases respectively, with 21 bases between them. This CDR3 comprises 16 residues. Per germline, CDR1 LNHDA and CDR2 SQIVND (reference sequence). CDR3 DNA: TGTGCCAGTAGTTTCCGGACGGCCGGTGACTTTTACGAGCAGTACTTC. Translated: CASSFRTAGDFYEQYF.

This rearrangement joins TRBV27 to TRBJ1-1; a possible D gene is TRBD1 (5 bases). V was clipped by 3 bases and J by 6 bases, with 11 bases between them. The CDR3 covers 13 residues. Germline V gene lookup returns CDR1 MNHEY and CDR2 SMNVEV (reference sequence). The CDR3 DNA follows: TGTGCCAGCAGTTTTGGGGCAAGTGCTGAAGCTTTCTTT. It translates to CASSFGASAEAFF.

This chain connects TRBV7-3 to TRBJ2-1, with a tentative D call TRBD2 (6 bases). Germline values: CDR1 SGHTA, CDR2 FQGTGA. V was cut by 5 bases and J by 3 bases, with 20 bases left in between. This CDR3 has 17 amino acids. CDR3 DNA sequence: TGTGCCAGCAGCCCCTCGGGCGGAGGGATGTTCTACAATGAGCAGTTCTTC. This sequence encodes CASSPSGGGMFYNEQFF.

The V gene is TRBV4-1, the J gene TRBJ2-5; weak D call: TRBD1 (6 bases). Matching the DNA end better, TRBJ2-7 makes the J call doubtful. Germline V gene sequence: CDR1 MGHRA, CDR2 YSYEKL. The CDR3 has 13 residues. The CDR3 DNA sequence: TGCGCCAGCAGCCTCCGGGACAACTACGAGCAGTACTTC. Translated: CASSLRDNYEQYF.

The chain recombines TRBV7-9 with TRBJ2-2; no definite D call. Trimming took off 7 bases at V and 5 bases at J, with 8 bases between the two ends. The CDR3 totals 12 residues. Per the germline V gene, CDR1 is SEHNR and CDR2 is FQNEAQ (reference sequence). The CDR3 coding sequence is TGTGCCAGCATCCAATCTACCGGGGAGCTGTTTTTT. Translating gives CASIQSTGELFF.

The CDR3: CASSFTNSPLHF. CDR3 DNA sequence: TGTGCCAGCAGTTTCACTAATTCACCCCTCCACTTT. This chain connects TRBV27 to TRBJ1-6; no clear D gene. CDR3 length: 12 amino acids. CDR1 is MNHEY and CDR2 is SMNVEV in the germline V gene (reference sequence). V was pared by 3 bases and J by 6 bases, with 3 bases between.

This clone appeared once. The CDR3 region has the DNA TGTGCCAGCAGCGAACAAGGCGAGCAGTACTTC. This codes for CASSEQGEQYF. The V call is TRBV7-8, the J call TRBJ2-7; D not certain. CDR3 length equals 11 residues. Germline lookup yields CDR1 SGHVS and CDR2 FQNEAQ. Trimming removed 5 bases at V and 6 bases at J, with 8 bases between. The whole variable domain, filled in from reference TRBV7-8 and TRBJ2-7, reads GAGVSQSPRYKVAKRGQDVALRCDPISGHVSLFWYQQALGQGPEFLTYFQNEAQLDKSGLPSDRFFAERPEGSVSTLKIQRTQQEDSAVYLCASSEQGEQYFGPGTRLTVT.

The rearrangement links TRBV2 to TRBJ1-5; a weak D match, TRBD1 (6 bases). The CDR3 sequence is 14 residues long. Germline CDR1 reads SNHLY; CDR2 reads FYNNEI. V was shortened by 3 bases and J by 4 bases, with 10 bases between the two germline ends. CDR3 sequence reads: CASSDPQGNQPQHF. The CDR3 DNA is TGTGCCAGCAGTGACCCACAGGGTAATCAGCCCCAGCATTTT.

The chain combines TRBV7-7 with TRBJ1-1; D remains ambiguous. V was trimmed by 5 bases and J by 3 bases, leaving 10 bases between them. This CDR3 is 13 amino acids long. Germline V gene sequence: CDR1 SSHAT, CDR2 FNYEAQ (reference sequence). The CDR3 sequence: CASSAGVYTEAFF. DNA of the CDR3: TGTGCCAGCAGCGCCGGGGTTTACACTGAAGCTTTCTTT.

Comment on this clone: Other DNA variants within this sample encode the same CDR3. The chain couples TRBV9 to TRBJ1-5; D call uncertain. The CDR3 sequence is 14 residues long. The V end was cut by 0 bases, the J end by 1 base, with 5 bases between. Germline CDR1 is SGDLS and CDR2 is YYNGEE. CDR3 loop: CASSVGGSNQPQHF. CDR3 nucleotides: TGTGCCAGCAGCGTAGGCGGGAGCAATCAGCCCCAGCATTTT. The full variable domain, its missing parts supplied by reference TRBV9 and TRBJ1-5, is DSGVTQTPKHLITATGQRVTLRCSPRSGDLSVYWYQQSLDQGLQFLIQYYNGEERAKGNILERFSAQQFPDLHSELNLSSLELGDSALYFCASSVGGSNQPQHFGDGTRLSIL.

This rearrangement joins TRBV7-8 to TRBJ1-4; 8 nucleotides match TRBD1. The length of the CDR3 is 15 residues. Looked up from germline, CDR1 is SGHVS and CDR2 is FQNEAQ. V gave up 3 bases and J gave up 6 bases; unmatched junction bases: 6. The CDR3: CASSLKTGVYEKLFF. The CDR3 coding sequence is TGTGCCAGCAGCTTGAAGACAGGGGTATATGAAAAACTGTTTTTT.

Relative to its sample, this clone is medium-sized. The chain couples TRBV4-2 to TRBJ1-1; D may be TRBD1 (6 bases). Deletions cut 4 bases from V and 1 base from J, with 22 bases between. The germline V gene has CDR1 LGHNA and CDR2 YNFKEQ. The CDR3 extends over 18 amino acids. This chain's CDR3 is CASSPQDGGGIRNTEAFF. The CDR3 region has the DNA TGTGCCAGCAGCCCGCAGGACGGAGGGGGAATAAGGAACACTGAAGCTTTCTTT.

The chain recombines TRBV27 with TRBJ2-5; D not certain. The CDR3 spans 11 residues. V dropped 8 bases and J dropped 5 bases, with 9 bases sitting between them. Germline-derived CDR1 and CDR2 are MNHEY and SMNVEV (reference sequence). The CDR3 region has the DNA TGTGCCAGCCGTTACGGGGAGACCCAGTACTTC. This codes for CASRYGETQYF.

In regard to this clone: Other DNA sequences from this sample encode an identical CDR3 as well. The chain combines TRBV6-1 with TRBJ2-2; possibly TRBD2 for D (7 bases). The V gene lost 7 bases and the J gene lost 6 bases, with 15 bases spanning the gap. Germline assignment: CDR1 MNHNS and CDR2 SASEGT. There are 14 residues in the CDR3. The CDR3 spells CASKGGRLAGELFF. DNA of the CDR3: TGTGCCAGCAAGGGGGGGCGTCTCGCCGGGGAGCTGTTTTTT.

Here the CDR3 DNA reads TGTGCCAGCACAGAGACAGGCATGAACACTGAAGCTTTCTTT. Amino acid sequence: CASTETGMNTEAFF. The rearrangement links TRBV9 to TRBJ1-1; a weak D match, TRBD1 (6 bases). V was clipped by 6 bases and J by 0 bases, with 12 bases between them. Germline V gene sequence: CDR1 SGDLS, CDR2 YYNGEE. This CDR3 is built from 14 residues.

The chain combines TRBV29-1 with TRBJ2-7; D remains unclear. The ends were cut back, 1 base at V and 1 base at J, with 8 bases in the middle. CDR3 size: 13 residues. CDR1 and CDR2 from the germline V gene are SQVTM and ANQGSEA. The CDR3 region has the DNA TGCAGCGTTGAAGCCCCCGAATCCTACGAGCAGTACTTC. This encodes CSVEAPESYEQYF.

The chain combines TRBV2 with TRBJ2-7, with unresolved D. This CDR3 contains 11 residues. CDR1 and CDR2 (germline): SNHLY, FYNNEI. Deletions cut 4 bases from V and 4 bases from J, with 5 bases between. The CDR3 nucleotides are TGTGCCAGCAGTGGGCTGTACGAGCAGTACTTC. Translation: CASSGLYEQYF.

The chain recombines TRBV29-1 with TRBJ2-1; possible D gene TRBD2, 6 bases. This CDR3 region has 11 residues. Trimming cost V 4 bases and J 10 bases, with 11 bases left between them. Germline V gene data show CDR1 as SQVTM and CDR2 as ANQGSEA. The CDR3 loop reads CSVGLGGEQFF. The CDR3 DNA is TGCAGCGTTGGTTTGGGGGGAGAGCAGTTCTTC.

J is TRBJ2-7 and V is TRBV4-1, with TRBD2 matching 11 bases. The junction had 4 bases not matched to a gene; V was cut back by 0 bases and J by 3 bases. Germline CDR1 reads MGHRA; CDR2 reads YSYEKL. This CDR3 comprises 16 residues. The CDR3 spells CASSQEASGGRYEQYF. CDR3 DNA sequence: TGCGCCAGCAGCCAAGAGGCTAGCGGGGGGCGCTACGAGCAGTACTTC.

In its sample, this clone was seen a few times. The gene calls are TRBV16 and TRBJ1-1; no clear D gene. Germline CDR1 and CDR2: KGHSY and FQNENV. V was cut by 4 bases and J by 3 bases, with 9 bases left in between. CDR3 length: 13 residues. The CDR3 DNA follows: TGTGCCAGCAGCCCCCTAGAGGACACTGAAGCTTTCTTT. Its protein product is CASSPLEDTEAFF.

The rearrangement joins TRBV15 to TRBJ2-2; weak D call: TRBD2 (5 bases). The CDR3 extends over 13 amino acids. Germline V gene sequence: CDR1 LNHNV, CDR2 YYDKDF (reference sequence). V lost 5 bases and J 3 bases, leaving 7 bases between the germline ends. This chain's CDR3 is CATSPGDTGELFF. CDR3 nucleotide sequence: TGTGCCACCAGCCCCGGGGACACCGGGGAGCTGTTTTTT.

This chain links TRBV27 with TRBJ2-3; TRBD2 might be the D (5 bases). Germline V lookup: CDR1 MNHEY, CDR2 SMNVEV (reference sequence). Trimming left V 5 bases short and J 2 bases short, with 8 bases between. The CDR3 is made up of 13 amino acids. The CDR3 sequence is CASSTTITDTQYF. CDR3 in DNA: TGTGCCAGCAGTACGACTATCACAGATACGCAGTATTTT.